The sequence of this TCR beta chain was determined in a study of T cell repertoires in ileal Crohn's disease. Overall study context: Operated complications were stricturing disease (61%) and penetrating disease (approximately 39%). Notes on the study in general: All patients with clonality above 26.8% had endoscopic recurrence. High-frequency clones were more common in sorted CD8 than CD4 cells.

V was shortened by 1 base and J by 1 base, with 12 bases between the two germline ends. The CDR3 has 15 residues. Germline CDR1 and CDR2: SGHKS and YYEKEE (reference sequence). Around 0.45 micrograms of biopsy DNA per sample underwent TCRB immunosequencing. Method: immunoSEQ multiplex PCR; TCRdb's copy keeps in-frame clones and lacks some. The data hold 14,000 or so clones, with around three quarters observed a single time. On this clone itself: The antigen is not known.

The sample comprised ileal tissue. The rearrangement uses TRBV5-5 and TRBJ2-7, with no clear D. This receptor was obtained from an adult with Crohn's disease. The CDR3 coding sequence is TGTGCCAGCAGCTTGTTCCAGTCGGGTTCCTACGAGCAGTACTTC. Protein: CASSLFQSGSYEQYF.